The 9 T cell receptor beta chains reported below all come from one sample, sequenced in a study of response to subunit inactivated influenza vaccine (dated by TCRdb to 2017 to 2018). The protocol used for the library was RT-PCR. TCRdb lists the instrument as Illumina HiSeq 2500. The public reads were quality trimmed at Q25 with fastp and then assembled into clones with MiXCR by TCRdb, keeping productive beta chains. All rows with the same CDR3 protein become a single entry with the most common DNA and genes. This sample comprises fewer than 650,000 distinct CDR3 sequences, 10% to 15% of them detected only once. The ten largest clones represent less than 15% of the sample. The meaning of the sample's time point label: more than 35 days after influenza vaccine administration. The sequencing used PBMCs from blood, collected 40 to 50 days after vaccination. These receptors all stem from a man aged 45 to 65 who received an inactivated influenza vaccine. Donor details come from another sample of the same person, matched by shared clones.

In regard to this clonotype: The junction and the germline gene differ at one end; a read error may be behind it. J is TRBJ1-5 and V is TRBV6-2 or TRBV6-3, with D perhaps TRBD1 (5 bases). The CDR3 is 16 amino acids. Germline CDR1 is MNHEY and CDR2 is SVGEGT. The CDR3 DNA sequence: TGTGCCAGCAGTTACTCGGGAGGGGTAGTGAATCAGCTCCAGCATTTT. Translated: CASSYSGGVVNQLQHF.

The rearrangement links TRBV11-2 to TRBJ1-1, with D tentatively TRBD1 (6 bases). Germline-derived CDR1 and CDR2 are SGHAT and FQNNGV. CDR3 size: 16 residues. V lost 4 bases to trimming and J lost 5 bases, with 20 bases between them. CDR3 region: CASSSSGTRAGTEAFF. The CDR3 DNA reads as TGTGCCAGCAGCTCCTCCGGGACACGGGCGGGAACTGAAGCTTTCTTT.

The chain links TRBV5-1 to TRBJ2-7; TRBD1 agrees at 12 bases. V gave up 4 bases and J gave up 1 base; unmatched junction bases: 3. The CDR3 consists of 15 residues. Germline V CDR1 and CDR2: SGHRS, YFSETQ. DNA for the CDR3: TGCGCCAGCAGCCAGGGACAGGGGGCTTCCTACGAGCAGTACTTC. The encoded protein is CASSQGQGASYEQYF.

The V gene is TRBV7-8, the J gene TRBJ2-2; perhaps TRBD2 as D (5 bases). This CDR3 is 14 amino acids long. Germline CDR1 SGHVS, CDR2 FQNEAQ. Between the trimmed V and J ends, which lost 1 base and 6 bases, there was a span of 9 bases. The chain's CDR3 is CASSLGARAGELFF. The CDR3 DNA reads as TGTGCCAGCAGCTTAGGGGCGCGGGCCGGGGAGCTGTTTTTT.

This clonotype came up a few times. The chain couples TRBV7-6 to TRBJ2-3; TRBD1 is a possible D gene (5 bases). The CDR3 length is 15 residues. The germline V gene has CDR1 SGHVS and CDR2 FNYEAQ. The V gene lost 6 bases and the J gene lost 6 bases, with 19 bases spanning the gap. The CDR3 protein is CASSRRGFELDTQYF. The CDR3 nucleotides are TGTGCCAGCAGTCGAAGGGGCTTTGAGTTGGATACGCAGTATTTT.

At least ten counts were recorded for this clonotype. The J gene is TRBJ2-3, the V gene TRBV7-3; 7 bases are a match to TRBD2. Looked up from germline, CDR1 is SGHTA and CDR2 is FQGTGA. The trim removed 5 bases at V and 2 bases at J, leaving 10 bases unmatched. The CDR3 sequence is 16 residues long. Here the CDR3 DNA reads TGTGCCAGCAGCCCCGCCCCGGGGACTACCACAGATACGCAGTATTTT. Translated: CASSPAPGTTTDTQYF.

The V and J genes are TRBV10-2 and TRBJ2-3, with a weak D call TRBD1 (6 bases). V shed 6 bases and J shed 3 bases, with 13 bases lying between them. In germline, CDR1 is WSHSY, CDR2 SAAADI. There are 14 residues in the CDR3. The CDR3 DNA is TGCGCCAGCAGACACAGGGCACGGACAGATACGCAGTATTTT. Translating it yields CASRHRARTDTQYF.

In its sample, this clonotype was seen a few times. This rearrangement joins TRBV11-2 to TRBJ2-3; D gene uncertain. This CDR3 has 17 amino acids. CDR1 is SGHAT, CDR2 FQNNGV, per germline. V lost 0 bases, J lost 1 base, and 14 bases lay in between. DNA for the CDR3: TGTGCCAGCAGCTTAGAGTGGGGAAGCCTAGGCACAGATACGCAGTATTTT. Translated: CASSLEWGSLGTDTQYF.

This clonotype was observed a few times. V gene TRBV12-3 or TRBV12-4 combines with J gene TRBJ2-3, with 10 bases fitting TRBD2. V lost 2 bases and J lost 6; bases outside the gene matches: 8. This CDR3 region has 16 residues. This CDR3 reads CASSLLQRGGADTQYF. The CDR3 nucleotides are TGTGCCAGCAGTTTACTGCAGCGGGGGGGCGCTGATACGCAGTATTTT.